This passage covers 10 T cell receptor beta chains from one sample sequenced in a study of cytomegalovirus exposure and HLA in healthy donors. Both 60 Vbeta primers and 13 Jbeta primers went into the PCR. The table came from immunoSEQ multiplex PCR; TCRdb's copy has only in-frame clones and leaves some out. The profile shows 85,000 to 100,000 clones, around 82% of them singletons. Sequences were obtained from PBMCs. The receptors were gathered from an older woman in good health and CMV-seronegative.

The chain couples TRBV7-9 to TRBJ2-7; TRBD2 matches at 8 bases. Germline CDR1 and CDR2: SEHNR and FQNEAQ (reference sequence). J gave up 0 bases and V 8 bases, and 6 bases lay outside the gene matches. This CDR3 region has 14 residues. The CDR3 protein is CASGTGTSSYEQYF. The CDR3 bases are TGTGCCAGCGGCACCGGGACTAGCTCCTACGAGCAGTACTTC.

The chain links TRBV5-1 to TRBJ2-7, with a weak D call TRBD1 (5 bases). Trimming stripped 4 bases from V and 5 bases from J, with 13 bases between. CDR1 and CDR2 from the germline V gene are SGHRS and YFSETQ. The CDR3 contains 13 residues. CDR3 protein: CASSTQALNEQYF. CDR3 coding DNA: TGCGCCAGCAGCACACAGGCCCTGAACGAGCAGTACTTC. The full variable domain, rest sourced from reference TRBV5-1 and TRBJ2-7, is KAGVTQTPRYLIKTRGQQVTLSCSPISGHRSVSWYQQTPGQGLQFLFEYFSETQRNKGNFPGRFSGRQFSNSRSEMNVSTLELGDSALYLCASSTQALNEQYFGPGTRLTVT.

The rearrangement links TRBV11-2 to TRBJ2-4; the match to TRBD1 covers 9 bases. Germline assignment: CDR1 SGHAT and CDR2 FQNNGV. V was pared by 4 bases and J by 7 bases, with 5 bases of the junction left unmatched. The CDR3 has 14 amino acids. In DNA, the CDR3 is TGTGCCAGCAGCTCCGGGACAGGGCTCAACATTCAGTACTTC. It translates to CASSSGTGLNIQYF.

The CDR3 DNA reads as TGTGCCAGCAGCGTTCAGACAGGGTTCGGCTACACCTTC. The encoded protein is CASSVQTGFGYTF. This rearrangement joins TRBV5-6 to TRBJ1-2; the match to TRBD1 covers 7 bases. The V and J ends lost 4 bases and 8 bases, in that order; junction bases with no gene match: 8. This CDR3 is built from 13 residues. Germline loops: CDR1 SGHDT, CDR2 YYEEEE.

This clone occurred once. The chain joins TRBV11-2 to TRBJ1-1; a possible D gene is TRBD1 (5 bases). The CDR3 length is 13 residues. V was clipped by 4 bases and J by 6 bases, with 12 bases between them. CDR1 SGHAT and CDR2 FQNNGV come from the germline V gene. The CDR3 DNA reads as TGTGCCAGCAGCTCCTCAGGGAGGCCTGAAGCTTTCTTT. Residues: CASSSSGRPEAFF.

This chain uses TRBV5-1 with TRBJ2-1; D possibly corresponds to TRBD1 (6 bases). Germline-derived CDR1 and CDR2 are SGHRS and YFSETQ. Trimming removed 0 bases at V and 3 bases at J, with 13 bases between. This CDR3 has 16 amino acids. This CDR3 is CASSLEPQGLYNEQFF. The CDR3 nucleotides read TGCGCCAGCAGCTTGGAACCCCAGGGGCTCTACAATGAGCAGTTCTTC. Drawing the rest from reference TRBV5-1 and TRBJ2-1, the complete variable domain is KAGVTQTPRYLIKTRGQQVTLSCSPISGHRSVSWYQQTPGQGLQFLFEYFSETQRNKGNFPGRFSGRQFSNSRSEMNVSTLELGDSALYLCASSLEPQGLYNEQFFGPGTRLTVL.

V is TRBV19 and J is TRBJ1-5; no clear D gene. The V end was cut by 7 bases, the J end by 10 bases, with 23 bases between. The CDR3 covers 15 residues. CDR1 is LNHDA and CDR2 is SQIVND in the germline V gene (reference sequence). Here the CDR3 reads CASKSDRESPKPQHF. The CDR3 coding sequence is TGTGCCAGTAAATCAGATAGGGAGAGCCCGAAACCCCAGCATTTT.

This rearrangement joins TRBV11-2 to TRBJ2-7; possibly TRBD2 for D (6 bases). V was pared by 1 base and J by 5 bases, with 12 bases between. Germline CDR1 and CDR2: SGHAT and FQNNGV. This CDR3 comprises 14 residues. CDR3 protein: CASSLVRSSDEQYF. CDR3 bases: TGTGCCAGCAGCTTAGTTAGATCTAGCGACGAGCAGTACTTC.

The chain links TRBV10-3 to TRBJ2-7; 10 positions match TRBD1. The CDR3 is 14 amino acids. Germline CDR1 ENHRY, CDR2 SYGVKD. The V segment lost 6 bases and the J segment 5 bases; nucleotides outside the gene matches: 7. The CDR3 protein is CAIRAGTGEHEQYF. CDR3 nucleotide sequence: TGTGCCATCAGGGCCGGGACAGGGGAACACGAGCAGTACTTC.

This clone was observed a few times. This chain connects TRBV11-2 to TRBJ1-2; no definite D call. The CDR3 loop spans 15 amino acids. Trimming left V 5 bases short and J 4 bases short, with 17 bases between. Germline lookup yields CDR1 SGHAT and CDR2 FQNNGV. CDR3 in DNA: TGTGCCAGCAGCCCCGATCGAGCGACTATCTATGGCTACACCTTC. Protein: CASSPDRATIYGYTF.